This is a list of T cell receptor beta chains from one sample in a study of blood T cell repertoires in COVID-19. Profiled with immunoSEQ multiplex PCR; TCRdb holds only in-frame clones, not every one. Of around 250,000 clones listed, roughly 86% are singletons. The sequenced sample consisted of peripheral blood. These receptors were taken from a woman of 80 years or more with COVID-19, enrolled during active disease. The CDR3 runs from the conserved cysteine through the conserved F or W. The D gene is left open where the match is weak. Size tells how often a clone was seen (once, few, many) or the class of an expanded clone, and some rows leave it out.

D	V	J	size	CDR3	DNA
TRBD2	TRBV10-3	TRBJ2-3	.	CAISEIAGPQQTQYF	TGTGCCATCAGTGAGATAGCGGGGCCCCAACAGACGCAGTATTTT
.	TRBV18	TRBJ1-2	.	CASSPGPYGYGYTF	TGTGCCAGCTCACCCGGTCCTTACGGCTATGGCTACACCTTC
TRBD1	TRBV15	TRBJ1-4	.	CATSPGQGAFSEKLFF	TGTGCCACCAGCCCTGGACAGGGGGCGTTTAGTGAAAAACTGTTTTTT
TRBD1	TRBV10-3	TRBJ2-7	.	CAISENRGYEQYF	TGTGCCATCAGTGAAAACAGGGGCTACGAGCAGTACTTC
.	TRBV10-2	TRBJ2-5	.	CASRNPGQETQYF	TGCGCCAGCAGAAATCCGGGACAAGAGACCCAGTACTTC
.	TRBV6-5	TRBJ1-1	.	CASSRGVNTEAFF	TGTGCCAGCAGCCGGGGGGTGAACACTGAAGCTTTCTTT
TRBD1	TRBV11-2	TRBJ1-1	.	CASSWGQMNTEAFF	TGTGCCAGCAGTTGGGGACAGATGAACACTGAAGCTTTCTTT
.	TRBV28	TRBJ2-2	.	CASIVGAPNTGELFF	TGTGCCAGCATAGTGGGGGCCCCGAACACCGGGGAGCTGTTTTTT
.	TRBV29-1	TRBJ1-3	few	CSVERGRGGNTIYF	TGCAGCGTTGAACGAGGGCGAGGTGGAAACACCATATATTTT
TRBD1	TRBV4-2	TRBJ1-5	.	CASSQDPGQQDNQPQHF	TGTGCCAGCAGCCAAGACCCGGGACAGCAAGACAATCAGCCCCAGCATTTT